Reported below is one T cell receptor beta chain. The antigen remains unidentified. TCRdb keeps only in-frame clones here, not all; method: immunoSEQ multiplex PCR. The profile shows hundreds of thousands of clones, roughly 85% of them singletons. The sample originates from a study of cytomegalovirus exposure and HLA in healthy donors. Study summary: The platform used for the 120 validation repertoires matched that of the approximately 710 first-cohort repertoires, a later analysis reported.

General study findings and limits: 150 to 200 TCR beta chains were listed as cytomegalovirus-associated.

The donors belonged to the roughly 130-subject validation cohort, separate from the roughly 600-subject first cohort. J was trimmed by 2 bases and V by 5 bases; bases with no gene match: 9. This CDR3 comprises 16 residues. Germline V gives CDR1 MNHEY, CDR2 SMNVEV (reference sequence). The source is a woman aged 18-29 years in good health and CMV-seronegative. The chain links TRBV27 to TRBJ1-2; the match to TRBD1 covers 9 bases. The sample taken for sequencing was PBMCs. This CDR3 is CASSPGTGRANYGYTF. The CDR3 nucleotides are TGTGCCAGCAGTCCCGGGACAGGGCGGGCCAACTATGGCTACACCTTC.